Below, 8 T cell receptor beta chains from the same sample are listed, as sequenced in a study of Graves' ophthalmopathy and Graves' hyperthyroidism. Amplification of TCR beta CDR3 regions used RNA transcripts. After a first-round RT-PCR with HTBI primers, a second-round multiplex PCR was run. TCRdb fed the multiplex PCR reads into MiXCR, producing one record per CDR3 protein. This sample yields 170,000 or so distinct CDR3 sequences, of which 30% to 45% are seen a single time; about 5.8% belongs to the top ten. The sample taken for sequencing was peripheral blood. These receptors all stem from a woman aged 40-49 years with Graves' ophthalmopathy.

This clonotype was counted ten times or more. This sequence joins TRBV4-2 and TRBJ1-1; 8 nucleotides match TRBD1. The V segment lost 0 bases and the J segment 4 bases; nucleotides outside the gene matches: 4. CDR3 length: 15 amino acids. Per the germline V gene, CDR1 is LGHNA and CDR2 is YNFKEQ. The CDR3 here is CASSQDLTGGTEAFF. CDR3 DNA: TGTGCCAGCAGCCAAGATTTAACAGGGGGCACTGAAGCTTTCTTT.

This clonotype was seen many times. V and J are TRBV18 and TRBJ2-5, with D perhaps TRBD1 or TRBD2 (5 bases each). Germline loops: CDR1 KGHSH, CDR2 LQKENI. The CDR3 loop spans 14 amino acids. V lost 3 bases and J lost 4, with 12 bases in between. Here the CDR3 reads CASSPPGRPETQYF. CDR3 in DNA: TGTGCCAGCTCACCCCCGGGACGGCCAGAGACCCAGTACTTC.

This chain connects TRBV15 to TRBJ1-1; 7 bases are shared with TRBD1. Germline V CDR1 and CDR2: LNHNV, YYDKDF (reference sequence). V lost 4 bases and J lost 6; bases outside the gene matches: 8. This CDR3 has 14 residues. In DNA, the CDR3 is TGTGCCACCAGCAACAGGGGTGGGGCCGCTGAAGCTTTCTTT. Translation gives CATSNRGGAAEAFF.

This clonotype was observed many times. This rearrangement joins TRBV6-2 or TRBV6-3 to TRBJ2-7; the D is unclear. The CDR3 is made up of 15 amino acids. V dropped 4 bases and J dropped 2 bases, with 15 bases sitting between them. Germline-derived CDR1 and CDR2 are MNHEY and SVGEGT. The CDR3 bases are TGTGCCAGCAGTTCTGTGTGGACGCAAACCTACGAGCAGTACTTC. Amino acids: CASSSVWTQTYEQYF.

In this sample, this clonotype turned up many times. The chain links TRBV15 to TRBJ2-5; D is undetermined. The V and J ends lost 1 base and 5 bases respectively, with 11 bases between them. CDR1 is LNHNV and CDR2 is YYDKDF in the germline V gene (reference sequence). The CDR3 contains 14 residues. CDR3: CATSRVSSPETQYF. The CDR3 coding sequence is TGTGCCACCAGCAGAGTAAGCAGTCCCGAGACCCAGTACTTC.

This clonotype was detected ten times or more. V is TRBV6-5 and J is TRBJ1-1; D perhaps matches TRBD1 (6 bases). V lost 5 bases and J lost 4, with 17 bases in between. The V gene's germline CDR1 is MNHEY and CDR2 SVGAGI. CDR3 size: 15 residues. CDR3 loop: CASSPPQGFGTEAFF. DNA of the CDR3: TGTGCCAGCAGTCCCCCTCAGGGGTTTGGCACTGAAGCTTTCTTT.

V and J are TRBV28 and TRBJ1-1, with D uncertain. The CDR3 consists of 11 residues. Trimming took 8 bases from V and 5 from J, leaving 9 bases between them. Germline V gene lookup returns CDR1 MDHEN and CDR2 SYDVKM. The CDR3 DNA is TGTGCCAGCGTGGGCTGGACTGAAGCTTTCTTT. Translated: CASVGWTEAFF.

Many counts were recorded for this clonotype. The CDR3 is CASSMGDRGDSPLHF. In nucleotides, the CDR3 is TGCGCCAGCAGCATGGGGGACAGGGGCGATTCACCCCTCCACTTT. V gene TRBV4-1 combines with J gene TRBJ1-6; 10 bases line up with TRBD1. The CDR3 has 15 residues. J gave up 8 bases and V 5 bases, and 6 bases lay outside the gene matches. Germline lookup yields CDR1 MGHRA and CDR2 YSYEKL.